This entry features one T cell receptor (beta chain) sequence. The antigen is not known. Here immunoSEQ multiplex PCR was the method, and the copy in TCRdb shows in-frame clones only, minus some. The sample shows around 180,000 clones, 85% to 95% of them seen only once. Germline lookup yields CDR1 KGHSH and CDR2 LQKENI. With 9 bases clipped from V and 4 bases from J, the junction kept 11 bases outside the gene matches. CDR3 length equals 14 residues. The data are from a study of T cell responses to AZD1222 COVID-19 vaccine. The wider study: Recipients boosted at about 4 weeks or about 12 weeks are pooled. Whole-study findings and limits: Rises in breadth and depth of Spike-specific TCRs came after two AZD1222 doses.

Sequences were derived from peripheral blood, sampled on day 0 of AZD1222 vaccination. The sequence came from an adult in good health. This chain uses TRBV18 with TRBJ1-1; 7 bases align to TRBD1. The CDR3 DNA reads TGTGCCAGTCAAGACAGGGCATTCGGCACTGAAGCTTTCTTT. Its translation is CASQDRAFGTEAFF.